Each of the 29 T cell receptor beta chains below was sequenced from the same sample in a study of cytomegalovirus exposure and HLA in healthy donors. Primers included in the PCR were 60 Vbeta and 13 Jbeta primers. Only in-frame clones appear in the TCRdb table, and some are missing; sequencing was by immunoSEQ multiplex PCR. The sample includes around 110,000 clones, 70% to 85% of them seen just once. The sequenced sample consisted of PBMCs. Receptor source: a boy between 10 and 17 years old in good health and CMV-seronegative.

This chain links TRBV5-1 with TRBJ2-3; D uncertain. V was cut by 2 bases and J by 0 bases, with 10 bases left in between. The CDR3 totals 15 residues. Germline V gene data show CDR1 as SGHRS and CDR2 as YFSETQ. The CDR3 reads CASSLVPTSTDTQYF. DNA for the CDR3: TGCGCCAGCAGCTTAGTTCCGACAAGCACAGATACGCAGTATTTT. Full variable domain (missing parts from reference TRBV5-1 and TRBJ2-3): KAGVTQTPRYLIKTRGQQVTLSCSPISGHRSVSWYQQTPGQGLQFLFEYFSETQRNKGNFPGRFSGRQFSNSRSEMNVSTLELGDSALYLCASSLVPTSTDTQYFGPGTRLTVL.

The CDR3 sequence: CSAAGGQPQHF. DNA of the CDR3: TGCAGTGCCGCAGGGGGGCAGCCCCAGCATTTT. The J gene is TRBJ1-5, the V gene TRBV20-1; TRBD1 aligns across 7 bases. Per the germline V gene, CDR1 is DFQATT and CDR2 is SNEGSKA (reference sequence). The CDR3 has 11 amino acids. J was trimmed by 7 bases and V by 6 bases; bases with no gene match: 3.

V and J are TRBV7-9 and TRBJ2-7, with a tentative D call TRBD2 (6 bases). Germline CDR1 is SEHNR and CDR2 is FQNEAQ (reference sequence). The CDR3 spans 15 residues. V shed 6 bases and J shed 2 bases, with 17 bases lying between them. The CDR3 nucleotides are TGTGCCAGCAGGCAAAACCGGGACTCGCCCTACGAGCAGTACTTC. Protein product: CASRQNRDSPYEQYF. Using reference TRBV7-9 and TRBJ2-7 for the parts outside the CDR3, the full variable domain is DTGVSQNPRHKITKRGQNVTFRCDPISEHNRLYWYRQTLGQGPEFLTYFQNEAQLEKSRLLSDRFSAERPKGSFSTLEIQRTEQGDSAMYLCASRQNRDSPYEQYFGPGTRLTVT.

There are a few counts of this clone. V is TRBV7-3 and J is TRBJ1-1, with a possible D match to TRBD1 (5 bases). V shed 5 bases and J shed 1 base, with 11 bases lying between them. The CDR3 runs to 14 residues. Germline loops: CDR1 SGHTA, CDR2 FQGTGA. As DNA, the CDR3 is TGTGCCAGCAGCCTGGGGGGAGGGAACACTGAAGCTTTCTTT. This encodes CASSLGGGNTEAFF.

CDR3 nucleotides: TGCGCCAGCAGGGGCAGGGTAAACGACGAGCAGTACTTC. It translates to CASRGRVNDEQYF. V usage is TRBV5-1 and J usage is TRBJ2-7; D is perhaps TRBD1 (5 bases). The CDR3 totals 13 residues. Germline V gene sequence: CDR1 SGHRS, CDR2 YFSETQ. Trimming stripped 5 bases from V and 5 bases from J, with 14 bases between.

The chain uses TRBV5-1 and TRBJ2-1; D ambiguous. Germline lookup yields CDR1 SGHRS and CDR2 YFSETQ. The CDR3 totals 11 residues. V dropped 4 bases and J dropped 7 bases, with 6 bases sitting between them. The CDR3 nucleotides are TGCGCCAGCAGCGGAGAGAATGAGCAGTTCTTC. Translated, it gives CASSGENEQFF.

The chain combines TRBV5-1 with TRBJ1-6; weak D call: TRBD1 (5 bases). V dropped 1 base and J dropped 7 bases, with 15 bases sitting between them. The CDR3 is 16 amino acids. CDR1 and CDR2 from the germline V gene are SGHRS and YFSETQ. CDR3 sequence reads: CASSLSTRVVNSPLHF. The DNA for the CDR3 is TGCGCCAGCAGCTTGAGTACCAGGGTGGTGAATTCACCCCTCCACTTT.

This clone was observed a handful of times. The V call is TRBV2, the J call TRBJ1-1, with D uncertain. The CDR3 extends over 18 amino acids. The V end lost 5 bases, the J end lost 0 bases, and 22 bases lay between the germline ends. Germline-derived CDR1 and CDR2 are SNHLY and FYNNEI. The CDR3 reads CASSPKGPYGGLNTEAFF. The CDR3 DNA reads TGTGCCAGCAGTCCCAAAGGCCCCTACGGCGGATTGAACACTGAAGCTTTCTTT.

The gene calls are TRBV5-1 and TRBJ2-3; unclear D gene. V lost 4 bases to trimming and J lost 3 bases, with 9 bases between them. Germline V gives CDR1 SGHRS, CDR2 YFSETQ. The CDR3 loop spans 13 amino acids. CDR3 nucleotides: TGCGCCAGCAGCCCCCTCCTTACAGATACGCAGTATTTT. This codes for CASSPLLTDTQYF.

With respect to this clone: An end of the junction differs from the germline gene, which may be a read error. Other DNA sequences in this sample translate to the same CDR3. The chain carries TRBV30 and TRBJ1-5, with 10 bases aligning to TRBD1. The CDR3 contains 15 residues. CDR1 and CDR2 (germline): GTSNPN, SVGIG (reference sequence). CDR3 nucleotides: TGTGCATGGAGGGACAGGGGACGAGGCAATCAGCCCCAGCATTTT. This translates into CAWRDRGRGNQPQHF.

The rearrangement joins TRBV27 to TRBJ2-7, with 7 nucleotides matching TRBD2. Germline CDR1 reads MNHEY; CDR2 reads SMNVEV (reference sequence). The CDR3 covers 11 residues. With 8 bases clipped from V and 6 bases from J, the junction kept 4 bases outside the gene matches. CDR3 DNA sequence: TGTGCCAGCGCAGCGGGGATCGAGCAGTACTTC. It translates to CASAAGIEQYF.

The chain is built from TRBV5-1 and TRBJ1-2; D unclear. This CDR3 is 13 amino acids long. Trimming took 4 bases from V and 5 from J, leaving 12 bases between them. Germline loops: CDR1 SGHRS, CDR2 YFSETQ. The CDR3, as DNA: TGCGCCAGCAGCCAAAGAGGAGAGTATGGCTACACCTTC. Encoded protein: CASSQRGEYGYTF.

The chain couples TRBV19 to TRBJ1-1; TRBD1 might be the D (5 bases). Germline CDR1 and CDR2: LNHDA and SQIVND (reference sequence). The CDR3 loop spans 15 amino acids. Trimming pared 3 bases from V and 1 base from J, leaving 12 bases between. The CDR3 is CASSINGAENTEAFF. The CDR3 nucleotides are TGTGCCAGTAGTATCAATGGGGCGGAGAACACTGAAGCTTTCTTT. The full variable domain, in which reference TRBV19 and TRBJ1-1 provide the parts outside the CDR3, is DGGITQSPKYLFRKEGQNVTLSCEQNLNHDAMYWYRQDPGQGLRLIYYSQIVNDFQKGDIAEGYSVSREKKESFPLTVTSAQKNPTAFYLCASSINGAENTEAFFGQGTRLTVV.

This chain joins TRBV6-1 and TRBJ2-5; 7 nucleotides align to TRBD2. The V gene's germline CDR1 is MNHNS and CDR2 SASEGT. With 8 bases clipped from V and 5 bases from J, the junction kept 11 bases outside the gene matches. This CDR3 has 14 amino acids. The CDR3 protein is CASGGDLGGETQYF. CDR3 coding DNA: TGTGCCAGCGGGGGGGACTTAGGAGGGGAGACCCAGTACTTC.

The V gene is TRBV11-2, the J gene TRBJ2-2, with a weak D call TRBD1 (5 bases). Germline V gives CDR1 SGHAT, CDR2 FQNNGV. The CDR3 is made up of 14 amino acids. The V end lost 4 bases, the J end lost 0 bases, and 6 bases lay between the germline ends. The CDR3 DNA reads as TGTGCCAGCAGCTGGACAACGAACACCGGGGAGCTGTTTTTT. Protein product: CASSWTTNTGELFF.

This chain connects TRBV9 to TRBJ2-3, with 9 bases that match TRBD2. This CDR3 region has 15 residues. The germline CDR1 and CDR2 sequences are SGDLS and YYNGEE. V lost 3 bases and J lost 5; bases outside the gene matches: 7. CDR3 bases: TGTGCCAGCAGCGCTCGCGGGAGGGGGGTAGATACGCAGTATTTT. Translating gives CASSARGRGVDTQYF.

This chain uses TRBV2 with TRBJ2-4; D is undetermined. V was shortened by 7 bases and J by 10 bases, with 14 bases between the two germline ends. This CDR3 has 12 residues. CDR1 and CDR2 from the germline V gene are SNHLY and FYNNEI. The CDR3 protein is CASNSDKHIQYF. The CDR3, as DNA: TGTGCCAGCAACTCTGACAAACATATTCAGTACTTC.

The V gene is TRBV5-1, the J gene TRBJ1-1, with 7 bases lining up with TRBD1. The CDR3 is made up of 15 amino acids. V was clipped by 0 bases and J by 5 bases; unmatched bases: 7. The germline CDR1 and CDR2 sequences are SGHRS and YFSETQ. The CDR3, as DNA: TGCGCCAGCAGCTTGGGACAGGGTTTATGGACTGAAGCTTTCTTT. This gives the protein CASSLGQGLWTEAFF.

The J gene is TRBJ2-5, the V gene TRBV5-6; no firm D call. V lost 4 bases to trimming and J lost 5 bases, with 9 bases between them. Germline loops: CDR1 SGHDT, CDR2 YYEEEE. The CDR3 consists of 12 residues. CDR3 nucleotide sequence: TGTGCCAGCAGCCTCCTCCCGGAGACCCAGTACTTC. It is translated as CASSLLPETQYF.

The V gene is TRBV10-1, the J gene TRBJ2-7, with a tentative D call TRBD1 (5 bases). This CDR3 comprises 13 residues. Per the germline V gene, CDR1 is WNHNN and CDR2 is SYGVQD (reference sequence). V was pared by 2 bases and J by 2 bases, with 7 bases between. The CDR3 DNA reads as TGCGCCAGCAGTGAGGGCAGGGCCTACGAGCAGTACTTC. It is translated as CASSEGRAYEQYF.

The chain uses TRBV29-1 and TRBJ2-1; D may be TRBD2 (6 bases). The CDR3 is made up of 12 amino acids. Germline CDR1 SQVTM, CDR2 ANQGSEA. The CDR3 coding sequence is TGCACCGTAACGGGGGTCGGAGATGAGCAGTTCTTC. Amino acid sequence: CTVTGVGDEQFF.

The chain joins TRBV5-4 to TRBJ2-2; 7 bases map to TRBD2. The CDR3 loop spans 16 amino acids. The germline V gene has CDR1 SGHNT and CDR2 YYREEE (reference sequence). V was clipped by 6 bases and J by 2 bases; unmatched bases: 10. The CDR3 spells CASTRGDAANTGELFF. The DNA of the CDR3 is TGTGCCAGCACTCGGGGGGACGCGGCAAACACCGGGGAGCTGTTTTTT.

As for this clone: The junction does not match germline at one end; this may be a read error. The rearrangement joins TRBV18 to TRBJ1-4, with 7 bases matching TRBD1. The CDR3 length is 18 residues. CDR1 and CDR2 from the germline V gene are KGHSH and LQKENI. The CDR3 region has the DNA TGTGCCAGCTCACCACCGAGACAGGGAGTGTCGGCTAACGAAAAACTGTTTTTT. This gives the protein CASSPPRQGVSANEKLFF.

The chain recombines TRBV6-5 with TRBJ2-3; possibly TRBD2 for D (5 bases). Germline V gene lookup returns CDR1 MNHEY and CDR2 SVGAGI. This CDR3 is 15 amino acids long. The V end was cut by 6 bases, the J end by 0 bases, with 13 bases between. The CDR3 nucleotides are TGTGCCAGCAGGAAACAGAGCGGTAGCACAGATACGCAGTATTTT. Encoded protein: CASRKQSGSTDTQYF.

V usage is TRBV2 and J usage is TRBJ2-7, with TRBD2 matching over 7 bases. V was clipped by 4 bases and J by 3 bases; unmatched bases: 18. The CDR3 runs 18 residues. Germline V gives CDR1 SNHLY, CDR2 FYNNEI. DNA of the CDR3: TGTGCCAGCAGTGTAGTAATCGGGCGGGAGAGCCTAGTCTACGAGCAGTACTTC. Protein sequence: CASSVVIGRESLVYEQYF.

DNA of the CDR3: TGTGCCAGCAGTCCCCCAGGCTTCGACGAAAAACTGTTTTTT. It is translated as CASSPPGFDEKLFF. V gene TRBV28 combines with J gene TRBJ1-4, with D unclear. CDR1 is MDHEN, CDR2 SYDVKM, per germline. The CDR3 spans 14 residues. Trimming removed 5 bases from V and 8 bases from J, with 15 bases in between.

V gene TRBV5-6 combines with J gene TRBJ1-1; 8 bases are shared with TRBD1. The V segment lost 1 base and the J segment 4 bases; nucleotides outside the gene matches: 0. Germline assignment: CDR1 SGHDT and CDR2 YYEEEE. The length of the CDR3 is 13 residues. CDR3 loop: CASSLTGGTEAFF. CDR3 in DNA: TGTGCCAGCAGCTTGACAGGGGGCACTGAAGCTTTCTTT.

The chain couples TRBV4-1 to TRBJ1-5; D is perhaps TRBD1 (6 bases). The germline V gene encodes CDR1 MGHRA and CDR2 YSYEKL. V was pared by 0 bases and J by 0 bases, with 12 bases between. The CDR3 spans 17 residues. CDR3 region: CASSQEGTSYSNQPQHF. The CDR3 coding sequence is TGCGCCAGCAGCCAAGAAGGGACATCTTATAGCAATCAGCCCCAGCATTTT.

J is TRBJ1-5 and V is TRBV7-6; TRBD1 might be the D (5 bases). This CDR3 has 14 residues. The V end lost 2 bases, the J end lost 4 bases, and 9 bases lay between the germline ends. Germline V gene data show CDR1 as SGHVS and CDR2 as FNYEAQ. CDR3 region: CASSLSGGNQPQHF. The CDR3 coding sequence is TGTGCCAGCAGCTTATCCGGGGGGAATCAGCCCCAGCATTTT.